This T cell receptor beta chain derives from a study of T cells in Graves' hyperthyroidism and ophthalmopathy. Study summary: Peripheral blood was obtained at initial diagnosis, preceding any treatment.

The table lists this clonotype with many counts. Its antigen is currently unknown. TCR beta CDR3 regions were amplified from RNA transcripts. The primer set for the first-round RT-PCR of the TCR CDR3 was HTBI. In TCRdb, the multiplex PCR reads were re-called with MiXCR into one record per CDR3 protein. Seen here are around 250,000 distinct CDR3 sequences, around 25% observed once, and the top ten hold about a third. V dropped 2 bases and J dropped 0; count of bases not matched to a gene: 5. Germline V gene sequence: CDR1 SGHRS, CDR2 YFSETQ. This CDR3 comprises 15 residues. Broader study findings: Model-based prediction identified ophthalmopathy a median roughly six months prior to its onset.

Sequenced material: blood. This chain joins TRBV5-1 and TRBJ2-7, with 7 bases lining up with TRBD1. The clonotype comes from a woman in her thirties or forties with Graves' ophthalmopathy. This chain's CDR3 is CASSLGGLNSYEQYF. In DNA form, the CDR3 reads TGCGCCAGCAGCTTAGGGGGCTTGAACTCCTACGAGCAGTACTTC.